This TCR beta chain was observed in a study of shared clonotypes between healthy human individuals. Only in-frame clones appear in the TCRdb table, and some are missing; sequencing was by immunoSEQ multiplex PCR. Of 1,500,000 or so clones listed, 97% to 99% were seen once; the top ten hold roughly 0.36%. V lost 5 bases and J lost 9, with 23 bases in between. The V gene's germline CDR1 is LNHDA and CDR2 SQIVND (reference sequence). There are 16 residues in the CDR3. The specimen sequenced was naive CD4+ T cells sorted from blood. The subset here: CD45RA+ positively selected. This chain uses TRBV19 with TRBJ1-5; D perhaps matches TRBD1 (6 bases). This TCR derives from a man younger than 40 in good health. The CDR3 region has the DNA TGTGCCAGTAGTTATCTCGACAGGTGGAGCGCAAGGCCCCAGCATTTT. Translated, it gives CASSYLDRWSARPQHF.